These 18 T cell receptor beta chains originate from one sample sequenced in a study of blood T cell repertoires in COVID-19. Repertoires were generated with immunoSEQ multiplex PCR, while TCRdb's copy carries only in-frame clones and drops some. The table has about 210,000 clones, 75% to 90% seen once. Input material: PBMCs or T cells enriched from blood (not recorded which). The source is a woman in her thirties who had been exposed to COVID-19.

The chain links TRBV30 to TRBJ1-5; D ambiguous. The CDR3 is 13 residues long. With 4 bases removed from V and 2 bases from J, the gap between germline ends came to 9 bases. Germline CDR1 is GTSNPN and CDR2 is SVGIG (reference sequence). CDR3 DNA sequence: TGTGCCTGGACAGATGAAGGCAATCAGCCCCAGCATTTT. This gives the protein CAWTDEGNQPQHF. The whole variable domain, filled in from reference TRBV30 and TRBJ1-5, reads SQTIHQWPATLVQPVGSPLSLECTVEGTSNPNLYWYRQAAGRGLQLLFYSVGIGQISSEVPQNLSASRPQDRQFILSSKKLLLSDSGFYLCAWTDEGNQPQHFGDGTRLSIL.

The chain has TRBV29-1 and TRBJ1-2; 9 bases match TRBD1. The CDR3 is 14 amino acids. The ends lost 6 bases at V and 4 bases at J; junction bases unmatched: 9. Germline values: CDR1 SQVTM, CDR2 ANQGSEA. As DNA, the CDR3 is TGCAGCGTCCGCCGACAGGGGGGCATCTATGGCTACACCTTC. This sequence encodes CSVRRQGGIYGYTF.

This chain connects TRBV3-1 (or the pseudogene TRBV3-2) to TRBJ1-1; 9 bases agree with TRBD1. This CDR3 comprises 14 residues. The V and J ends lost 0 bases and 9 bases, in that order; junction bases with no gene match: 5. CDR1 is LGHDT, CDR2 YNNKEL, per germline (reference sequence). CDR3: CASSQDHNRGQAFF. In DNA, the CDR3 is TGTGCCAGCAGCCAAGATCATAACAGGGGGCAAGCTTTCTTT.

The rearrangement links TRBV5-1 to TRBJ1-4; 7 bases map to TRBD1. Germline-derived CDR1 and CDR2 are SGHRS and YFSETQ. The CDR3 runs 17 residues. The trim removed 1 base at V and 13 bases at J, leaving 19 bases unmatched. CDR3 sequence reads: CASSLMGSRGSSGGLFF. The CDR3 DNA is TGCGCCAGCAGCTTGATGGGATCCAGGGGGTCTTCGGGTGGACTGTTTTTT.

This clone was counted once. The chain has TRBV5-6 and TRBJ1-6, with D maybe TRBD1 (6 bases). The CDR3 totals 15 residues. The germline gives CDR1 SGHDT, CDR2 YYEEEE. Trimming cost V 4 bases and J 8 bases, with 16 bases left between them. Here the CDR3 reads CASSLQGTGHSPLHF. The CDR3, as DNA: TGTGCCAGCAGCCTACAGGGAACTGGGCATTCACCCCTCCACTTT.

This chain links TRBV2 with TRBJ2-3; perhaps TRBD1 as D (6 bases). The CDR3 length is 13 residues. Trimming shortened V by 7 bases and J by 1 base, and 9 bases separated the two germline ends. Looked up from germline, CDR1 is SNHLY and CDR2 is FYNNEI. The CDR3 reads CASKRTGTDTQYF. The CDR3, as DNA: TGTGCCAGCAAGCGGACAGGCACAGATACGCAGTATTTT.

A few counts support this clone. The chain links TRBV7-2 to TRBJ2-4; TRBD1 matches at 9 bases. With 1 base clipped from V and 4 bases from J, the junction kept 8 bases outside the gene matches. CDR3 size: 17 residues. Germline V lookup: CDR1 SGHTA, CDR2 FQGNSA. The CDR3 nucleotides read TGTGCCAGCAGCTTAGAGCTAATGGGGACAGGGAAAAACATTCAGTACTTC. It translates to CASSLELMGTGKNIQYF.

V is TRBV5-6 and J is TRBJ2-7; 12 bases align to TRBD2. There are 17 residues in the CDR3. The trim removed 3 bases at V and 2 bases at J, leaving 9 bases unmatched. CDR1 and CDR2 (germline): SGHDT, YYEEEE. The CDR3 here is CASSSTWTSGDPYEQYF. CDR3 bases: TGTGCCAGCAGCTCAACTTGGACTAGCGGGGACCCCTACGAGCAGTACTTC.

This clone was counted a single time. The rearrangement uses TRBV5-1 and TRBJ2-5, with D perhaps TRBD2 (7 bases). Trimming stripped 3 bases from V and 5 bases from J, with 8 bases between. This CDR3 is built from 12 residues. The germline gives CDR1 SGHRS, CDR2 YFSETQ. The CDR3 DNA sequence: TGCGCCAGCAGCTGGGGGGGCGAGACCCAGTACTTC. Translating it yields CASSWGGETQYF.

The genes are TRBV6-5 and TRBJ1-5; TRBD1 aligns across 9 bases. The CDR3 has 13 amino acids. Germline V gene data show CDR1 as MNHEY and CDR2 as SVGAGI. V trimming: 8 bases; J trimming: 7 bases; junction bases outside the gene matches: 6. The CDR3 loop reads CASVRQGDQPQHF. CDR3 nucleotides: TGTGCCAGCGTCCGACAGGGGGACCAGCCCCAGCATTTT.

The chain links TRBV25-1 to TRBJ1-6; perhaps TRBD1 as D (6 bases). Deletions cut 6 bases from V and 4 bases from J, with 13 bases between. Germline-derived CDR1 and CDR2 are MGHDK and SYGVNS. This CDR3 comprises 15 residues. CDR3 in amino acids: CASSPTQGYNSPLHF. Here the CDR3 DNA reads TGTGCCAGCAGCCCCACCCAGGGGTATAATTCACCCCTCCACTTT.

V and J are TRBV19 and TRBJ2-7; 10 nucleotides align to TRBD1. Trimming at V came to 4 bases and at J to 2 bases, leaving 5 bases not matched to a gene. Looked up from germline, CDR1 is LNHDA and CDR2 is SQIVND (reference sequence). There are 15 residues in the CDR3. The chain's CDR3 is CASSKKTGGPYEQYF. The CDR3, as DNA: TGTGCCAGTAGTAAAAAGACAGGGGGCCCCTACGAGCAGTACTTC.

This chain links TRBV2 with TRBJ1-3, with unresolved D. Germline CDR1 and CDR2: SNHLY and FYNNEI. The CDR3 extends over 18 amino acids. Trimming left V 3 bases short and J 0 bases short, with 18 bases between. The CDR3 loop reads CASSEFYPRGGSGNTIYF. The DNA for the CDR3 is TGTGCCAGCAGTGAGTTTTATCCGCGCGGCGGCTCTGGAAACACCATATATTTT.

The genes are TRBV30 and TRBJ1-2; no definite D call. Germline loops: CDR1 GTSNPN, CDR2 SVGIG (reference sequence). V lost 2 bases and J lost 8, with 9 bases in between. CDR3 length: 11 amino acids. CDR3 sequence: CAWSRGPGYTF. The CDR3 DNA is TGTGCCTGGAGTCGAGGGCCAGGCTACACCTTC. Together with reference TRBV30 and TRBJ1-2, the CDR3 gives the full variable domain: SQTIHQWPATLVQPVGSPLSLECTVEGTSNPNLYWYRQAAGRGLQLLFYSVGIGQISSEVPQNLSASRPQDRQFILSSKKLLLSDSGFYLCAWSRGPGYTFGSGTRLTVV.

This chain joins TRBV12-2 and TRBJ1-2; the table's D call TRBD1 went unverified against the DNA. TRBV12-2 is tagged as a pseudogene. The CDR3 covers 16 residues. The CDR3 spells CASRYKPGTAIYGYTF. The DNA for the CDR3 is TGTGCAAGTCGCTACAAGCCCGGGACAGCCATCTATGGCTACACCTTC.

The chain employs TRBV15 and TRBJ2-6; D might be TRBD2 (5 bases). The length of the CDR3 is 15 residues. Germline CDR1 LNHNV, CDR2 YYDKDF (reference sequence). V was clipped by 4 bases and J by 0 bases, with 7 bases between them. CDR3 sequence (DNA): TGTGCCACCAGCATTGGAGGCTCTGGGGCCAACGTCCTGACTTTC. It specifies CATSIGGSGANVLTF.

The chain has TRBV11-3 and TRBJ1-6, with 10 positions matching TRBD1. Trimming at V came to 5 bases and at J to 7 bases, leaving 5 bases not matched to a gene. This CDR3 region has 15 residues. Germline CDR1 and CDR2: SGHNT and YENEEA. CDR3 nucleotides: TGTGCCAGCAGCCAGAGACAGGGGGCAAATTCACCCCTCCACTTT. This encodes CASSQRQGANSPLHF.

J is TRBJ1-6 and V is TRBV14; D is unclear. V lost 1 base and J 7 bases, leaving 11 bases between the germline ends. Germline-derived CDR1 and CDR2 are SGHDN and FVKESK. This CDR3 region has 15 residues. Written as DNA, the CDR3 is TGTGCCAGCAGCCAAGCCGGGCGGGAGAATTCACCCCTCCACTTT. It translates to CASSQAGRENSPLHF.